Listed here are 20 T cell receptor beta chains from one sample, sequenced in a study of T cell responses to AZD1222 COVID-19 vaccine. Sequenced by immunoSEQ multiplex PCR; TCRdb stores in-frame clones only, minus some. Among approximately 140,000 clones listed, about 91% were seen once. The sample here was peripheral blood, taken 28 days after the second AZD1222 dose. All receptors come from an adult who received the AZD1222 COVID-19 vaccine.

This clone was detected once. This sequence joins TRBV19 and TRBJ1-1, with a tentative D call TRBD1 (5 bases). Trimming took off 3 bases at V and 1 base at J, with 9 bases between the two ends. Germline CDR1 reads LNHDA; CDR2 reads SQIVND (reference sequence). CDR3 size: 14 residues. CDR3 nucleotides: TGTGCCAGTAGTATTCAGGGCGGGAACACTGAAGCTTTCTTT. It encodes CASSIQGGNTEAFF.

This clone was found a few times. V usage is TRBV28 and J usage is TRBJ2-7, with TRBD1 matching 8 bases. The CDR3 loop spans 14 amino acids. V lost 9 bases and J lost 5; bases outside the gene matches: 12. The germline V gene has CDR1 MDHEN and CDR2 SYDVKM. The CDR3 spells CASLRTGRSNEQYV. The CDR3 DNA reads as TGTGCCAGTCTTCGGACAGGGAGGTCCAACGAGCAGTACGTC.

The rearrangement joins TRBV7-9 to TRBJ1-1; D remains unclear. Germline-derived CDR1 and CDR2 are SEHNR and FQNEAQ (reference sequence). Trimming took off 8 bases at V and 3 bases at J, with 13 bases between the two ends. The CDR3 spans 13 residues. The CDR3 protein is CASVPPGYTEAFF. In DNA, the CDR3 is TGTGCCAGCGTACCGCCGGGGTACACTGAAGCTTTCTTT.

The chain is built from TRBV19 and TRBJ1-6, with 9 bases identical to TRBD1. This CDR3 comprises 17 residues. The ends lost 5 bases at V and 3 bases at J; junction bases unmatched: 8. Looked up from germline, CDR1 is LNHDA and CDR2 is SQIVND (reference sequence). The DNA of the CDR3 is TGTGCCAGTAGTCCCCCGGACAGGGGCTACTATAATTCACCCCTCCACTTT. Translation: CASSPPDRGYYNSPLHF.

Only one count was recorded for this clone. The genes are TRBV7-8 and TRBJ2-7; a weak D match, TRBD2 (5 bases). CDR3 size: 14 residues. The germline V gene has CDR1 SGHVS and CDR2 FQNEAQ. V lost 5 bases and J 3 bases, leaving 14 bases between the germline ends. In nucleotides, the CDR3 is TGTGCCAGCAGCCCTGGCGCTGCGGGCTACGAGCAGTACGTC. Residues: CASSPGAAGYEQYV.

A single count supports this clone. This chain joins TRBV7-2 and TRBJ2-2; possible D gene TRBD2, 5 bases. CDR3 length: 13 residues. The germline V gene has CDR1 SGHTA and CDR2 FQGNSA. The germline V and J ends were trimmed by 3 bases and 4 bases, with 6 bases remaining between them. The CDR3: CASSFTSTGELFF. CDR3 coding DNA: TGTGCCAGCAGCTTTACTAGCACCGGGGAGCTGTTTTTT.

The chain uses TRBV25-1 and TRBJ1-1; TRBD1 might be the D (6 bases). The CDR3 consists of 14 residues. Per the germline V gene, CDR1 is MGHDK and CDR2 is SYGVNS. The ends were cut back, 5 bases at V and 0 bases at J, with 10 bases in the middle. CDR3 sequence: CASSIQGVNTEAFF. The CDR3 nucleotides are TGTGCCAGCAGTATACAGGGTGTGAACACTGAAGCTTTCTTT.

CDR3 protein: CASTDRFLGYGYTF. In DNA, the CDR3 is TGTGCCAGTACGGACCGTTTTTTGGGGTATGGCTACACCTTC. The chain carries TRBV19 and TRBJ1-2, with D unclear. The CDR3 sequence is 14 residues long. From germline, CDR1 is LNHDA and CDR2 SQIVND (reference sequence). Trimming left V 7 bases short and J 5 bases short, with 17 bases between.

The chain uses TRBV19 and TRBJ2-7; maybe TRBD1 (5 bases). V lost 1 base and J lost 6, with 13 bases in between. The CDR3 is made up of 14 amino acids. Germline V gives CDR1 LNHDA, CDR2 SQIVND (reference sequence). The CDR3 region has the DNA TGTGCCAGTAGTATAGGGGGCAGTTTCGGCGAGCAGTACTTC. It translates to CASSIGGSFGEQYF.

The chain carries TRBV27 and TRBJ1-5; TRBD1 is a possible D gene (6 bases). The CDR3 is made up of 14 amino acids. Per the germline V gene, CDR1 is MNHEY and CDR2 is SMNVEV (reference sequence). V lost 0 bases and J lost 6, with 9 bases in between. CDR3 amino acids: CASSLSRGGQPQHF. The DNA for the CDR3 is TGTGCCAGCAGTTTATCGAGGGGGGGTCAGCCCCAGCATTTT.

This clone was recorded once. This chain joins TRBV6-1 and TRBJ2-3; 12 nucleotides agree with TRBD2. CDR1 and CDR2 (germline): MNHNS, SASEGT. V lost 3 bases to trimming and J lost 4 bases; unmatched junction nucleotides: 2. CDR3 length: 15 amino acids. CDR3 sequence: CASSDLAGGSDTQYF. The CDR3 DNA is TGTGCCAGCAGTGACCTAGCGGGAGGGTCAGATACGCAGTATTTT.

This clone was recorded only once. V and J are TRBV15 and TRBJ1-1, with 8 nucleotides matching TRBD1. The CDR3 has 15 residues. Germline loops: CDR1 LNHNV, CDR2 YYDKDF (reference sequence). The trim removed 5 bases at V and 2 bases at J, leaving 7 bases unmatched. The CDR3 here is CATSGNRGGNTEAFF. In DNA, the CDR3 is TGTGCCACCAGCGGGAACAGGGGGGGAAACACTGAAGCTTTCTTT.

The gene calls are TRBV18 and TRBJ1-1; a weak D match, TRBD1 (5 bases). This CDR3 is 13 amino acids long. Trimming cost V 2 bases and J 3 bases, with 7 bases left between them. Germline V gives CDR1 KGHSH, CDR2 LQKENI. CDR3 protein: CASSPMGDTEAFF. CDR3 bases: TGTGCCAGCTCACCAATGGGGGACACTGAAGCTTTCTTT.

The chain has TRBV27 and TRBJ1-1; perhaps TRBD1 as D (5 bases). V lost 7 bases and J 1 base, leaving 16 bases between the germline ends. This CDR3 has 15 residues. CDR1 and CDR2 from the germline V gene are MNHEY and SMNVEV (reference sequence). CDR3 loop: CASNYAGLGNTEAFF. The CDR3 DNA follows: TGTGCCAGCAATTATGCGGGGCTTGGGAACACTGAAGCTTTCTTT.

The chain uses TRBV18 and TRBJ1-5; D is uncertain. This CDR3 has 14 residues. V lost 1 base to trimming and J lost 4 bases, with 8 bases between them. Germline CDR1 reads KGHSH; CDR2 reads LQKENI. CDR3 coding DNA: TGTGCCAGCTCACCACGTGCGAGGAATCAGCCCCAGCATTTT. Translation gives CASSPRARNQPQHF.

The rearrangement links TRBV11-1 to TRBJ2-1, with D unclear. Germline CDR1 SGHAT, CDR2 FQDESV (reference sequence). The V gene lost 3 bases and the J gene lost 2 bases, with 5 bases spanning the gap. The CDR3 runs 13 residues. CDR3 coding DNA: TGTGCCAGCAGCTTTGACCCCTACAATGAGCAGTTCTTC. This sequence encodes CASSFDPYNEQFF.

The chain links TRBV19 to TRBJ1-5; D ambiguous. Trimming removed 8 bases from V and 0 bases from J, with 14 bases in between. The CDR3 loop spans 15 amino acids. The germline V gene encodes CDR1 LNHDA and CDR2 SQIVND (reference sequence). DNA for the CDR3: TGTGCCAGTCACGGGGTTGCTTATAGCAATCAGCCCCAGCATTTT. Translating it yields CASHGVAYSNQPQHF.

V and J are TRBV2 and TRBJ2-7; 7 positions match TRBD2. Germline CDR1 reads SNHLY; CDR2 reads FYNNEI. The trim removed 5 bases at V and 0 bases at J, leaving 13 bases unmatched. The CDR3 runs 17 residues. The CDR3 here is CASSSLGLREHSYEQYF. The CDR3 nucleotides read TGTGCCAGCAGTTCCTTGGGCTTGCGGGAGCACTCCTACGAGCAGTACTTC.

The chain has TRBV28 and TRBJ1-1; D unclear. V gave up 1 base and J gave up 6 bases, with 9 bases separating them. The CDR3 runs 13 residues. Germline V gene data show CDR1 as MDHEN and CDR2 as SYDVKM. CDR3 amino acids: CASSLYSGAEAFF. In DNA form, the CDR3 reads TGTGCCAGCAGTTTATACAGCGGGGCTGAAGCTTTCTTT. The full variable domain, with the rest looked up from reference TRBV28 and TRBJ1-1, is DVKVTQSSRYLVKRTGEKVFLECVQDMDHENMFWYRQDPGLGLRLIYFSYDVKMKEKGDIPEGYSVSREKKERFSLILESASTNQTSMYLCASSLYSGAEAFFGQGTRLTVV.

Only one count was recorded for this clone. The CDR3 loop is CASSEGTGGQPQHF. The CDR3 DNA follows: TGTGCCAGCAGCGAGGGGACAGGCGGTCAGCCCCAGCATTTT. This chain connects TRBV9 to TRBJ1-5; 8 bases are a match to TRBD1. J gave up 6 bases and V 3 bases, and 5 bases lay outside the gene matches. The CDR3 runs 14 residues. In germline, CDR1 is SGDLS, CDR2 YYNGEE.